This record concerns one T cell receptor beta chain sequence. The record originates from a study of blood T cell repertoires in COVID-19. In the study overall: Samples representing acute and convalescent COVID-19 were sourced from the United States, Italy and Spain. PBMCs, B-cell-depleted T cells, or T cells were the source of the cDNA or gDNA that made up the material.

Germline loops: CDR1 MDHEN, CDR2 SYDVKM. The CDR3 sequence is 10 residues long. Trimming removed 11 bases from V and 12 bases from J, with 16 bases in between. The authors' processing: From reference gene primer amplification, estimates of nucleated cell counts were derived. TCRdb's table, derived via immunoSEQ multiplex PCR, lists solely in-frame clones and lacks some. Clone size and the V and J calls come from that table; the DNA yielded D and trimming. The sample records a few hundred thousand clones, over 70% being singletons. The receptor was isolated from a human donor in a cohort sampled during active COVID-19. The chain joins TRBV28 to TRBJ1-1; D might be TRBD1 (5 bases). Sequenced: peripheral blood. The CDR3: CACGPPGTFF. The CDR3, as DNA: TGTGCCTGTGGGCCCCCAGGGACTTTCTTT. Full variable domain (remainder filled in from reference TRBV28 and TRBJ1-1): DVKVTQSSRYLVKRTGEKVFLECVQDMDHENMFWYRQDPGLGLRLIYFSYDVKMKEKGDIPEGYSVSREKKERFSLILESASTNQTSMYLCACGPPGTFFGQGTRLTVV.